These 6 T cell receptor beta chains came from one sample sequenced in a study of T cell responses to AZD1222 COVID-19 vaccine. Repertoires were generated with immunoSEQ multiplex PCR, while TCRdb's copy carries only in-frame clones and drops some. The sample has about 150,000 clones, around 94% seen once; the top ten hold roughly 1.3%. Sequencing was performed on peripheral blood, taken on day 0 of AZD1222 vaccination. Every receptor here comes from an adult in good health.

V usage is TRBV5-5 and J usage is TRBJ1-2; TRBD1 agrees at 8 bases. Germline CDR1 and CDR2: SGHKS and YYEKEE (reference sequence). J gave up 4 bases and V 3 bases, and 14 bases lay outside the gene matches. CDR3 length equals 17 residues. The CDR3 loop is CASSSPGTGALGYGYTF. In nucleotides, the CDR3 is TGTGCCAGCAGCTCACCCGGGACAGGTGCCCTTGGCTATGGCTACACCTTC.

The gene calls are TRBV27 and TRBJ2-7, with D perhaps TRBD2 (6 bases). CDR3 length: 14 amino acids. Trimming stripped 6 bases from V and 4 bases from J, with 16 bases between. Germline loops: CDR1 MNHEY, CDR2 SMNVEV (reference sequence). In DNA form, the CDR3 reads TGTGCCAGCAGACCCGGCGGGGTAGTGTACGAGCAGTACGTC. It encodes CASRPGGVVYEQYV.

This rearrangement joins TRBV7-2 to TRBJ2-2; D gene unclear. V was cut by 4 bases and J by 6 bases, with 6 bases left in between. The germline V gene encodes CDR1 SGHTA and CDR2 FQGNSA. CDR3 length: 12 amino acids. CDR3 residues: CASSSYSGELFF. The CDR3 nucleotides are TGTGCCAGCAGCTCTTACTCCGGGGAGCTGTTTTTT.

On this clone: Within the sample, other DNA sequences also encode this same CDR3. This chain joins TRBV27 and TRBJ1-5; no clear D. V was shortened by 3 bases and J by 0 bases, with 9 bases between the two germline ends. This CDR3 spans 15 amino acids. Germline assignment: CDR1 MNHEY and CDR2 SMNVEV (reference sequence). This chain's CDR3 is CASSLFRYSNQPQHF. In DNA form, the CDR3 reads TGTGCCAGCAGTTTGTTCCGGTATAGCAATCAGCCCCAGCATTTT.

The chain carries TRBV19 and TRBJ2-1, with 11 nucleotides matching TRBD1. Germline lookup yields CDR1 LNHDA and CDR2 SQIVND (reference sequence). The CDR3 extends over 16 amino acids. With V trimmed by 3 bases and J by 10 bases, 11 bases remained unmatched. The CDR3 loop reads CASSMGIGTGGLEQFF. For the CDR3, the DNA is TGTGCCAGTAGTATGGGTATCGGGACAGGGGGACTCGAGCAGTTCTTC.

The rearrangement uses TRBV2 and TRBJ2-3; no firm D call. The germline V gene has CDR1 SNHLY and CDR2 FYNNEI. This CDR3 has 12 amino acids. The V end lost 10 bases, the J end lost 4 bases, and 12 bases lay between the germline ends. The CDR3 loop is CAIQVGPDTQYF. CDR3 DNA sequence: TGTGCCATCCAGGTAGGCCCAGATACGCAGTATTTT.